This T cell receptor beta chain was retrieved from a study of regulatory dendritic cells for organ transplantation. Findings of the study overall: Between individuals, the alloreactive memory CD8+ T cell pool differed considerably. Resting memory CD8+ T cells held the most alloreactive clonotypes. Memory CD8+ T cells were the most oligoclonal; naive cells were highly diverse. Memory CD8+ clonal expansion seemed more limited with regulatory than mature dendritic cells.

This clone was counted between two and nine times. Its antigen is still unknown. Generated by immunoSEQ multiplex PCR, the TCRdb table keeps only in-frame clones and is missing some. The sample lists roughly 27,000 clones; around 82% were seen once. The receptor was isolated from a human donor in good health. Sequenced input: naive CD8+ T cells from blood. The sample's subset: CD45RA+ naive T cells.

The CDR3 DNA sequence: TGTGCCAGCAGCTCCGGACAGGGGGCAGGTCAGCCCCAGCATTTT. It yields the protein CASSSGQGAGQPQHF. The J gene is TRBJ1-5, the V gene TRBV7-9, with 11 bases identical to TRBD1. V gave up 4 bases and J gave up 6 bases; unmatched junction bases: 5. This CDR3 has 15 amino acids. The germline gives CDR1 SEHNR, CDR2 FQNEAQ (reference sequence).